Following are 27 T cell receptor beta chains from one sample sequenced in a study of T-cell reconstitution after alpha-beta-depleted transplantation in children. TCRbeta library construction was performed incorporating unique molecular identifiers. TCRdb redid the calling of the PCR reads with MiXCR, one entry per CDR3 protein. Found here are around 600,000 distinct CDR3 sequences, about 23% of them singletons; the top ten hold about 14%. Specimen: PBMCs, mostly from graft donor cells, collected 360 days after TCRalphabeta/CD19-depleted stem cell transplant. These receptors originate from a boy in the first two years of life who had a stem cell transplant for acute myeloid leukemia, so the T cells may come from the graft donor.

The genes are TRBV7-9 and TRBJ2-1; tentatively, D is TRBD1 (5 bases). CDR1 and CDR2 (germline): SEHNR, FQNEAQ (reference sequence). Trimming stripped 5 bases from V and 7 bases from J, with 12 bases between. This CDR3 region has 13 residues. For the CDR3, the DNA is TGTGCCAGCAGCCTAACAGGTCATAATGAGCAGTTCTTC. It translates to CASSLTGHNEQFF.

V is TRBV20-1 and J is TRBJ2-7, with D perhaps given as TRBD1 or TRBD2 (5 bases each). CDR3 size: 12 residues. Trimming cost V 3 bases and J 7 bases, with 13 bases left between them. Germline CDR1 and CDR2: DFQATT and SNEGSKA (reference sequence). Written as DNA, the CDR3 is TGCAGTGCTAGTGGTATGAGGGGAGAGCAGTACTTC. It encodes CSASGMRGEQYF.

In its sample, this clonotype was seen many times. The chain uses TRBV6-2 or TRBV6-3 and TRBJ2-1; 8 positions agree with TRBD2. The J segment lost 10 bases and the V segment lost 2 bases, leaving 19 bases of the junction unmatched. Germline V CDR1 and CDR2: MNHEY, SVGEGT. The CDR3 totals 18 residues. DNA of the CDR3: TGTGCCAGCAGTTACCGATCAGCAGGACTAGCTCGAATAAGGGAGCAGTTCTTC. Translation: CASSYRSAGLARIREQFF.

This clonotype was recorded a few times. The genes are TRBV12-3 or TRBV12-4 and TRBJ2-7; D gene uncertain. This CDR3 is 13 amino acids long. The V end lost 3 bases, the J end lost 3 bases, and 9 bases lay between the germline ends. In nucleotides, the CDR3 is TGTGCCAGCAGTTTTGGCAGAGTCTACGAGCAGTACGTC. It is translated as CASSFGRVYEQYV.

This clonotype was seen more than once but under ten times. DNA of the CDR3: TGTGCCAGCAGCGAGCTACAGGGCGTAGGCTATGGCTACACCTTC. This translates into CASSELQGVGYGYTF. The chain uses TRBV6-1 and TRBJ1-2; D may be TRBD1 (6 bases). The CDR3 has 15 amino acids. V lost 6 bases and J 4 bases, leaving 18 bases between the germline ends. The germline CDR1 and CDR2 sequences are MNHNS and SASEGT.

This clonotype appeared a few times. J is TRBJ1-1 and V is TRBV29-1; maybe TRBD1 (6 bases). The V and J ends lost 4 bases and 7 bases respectively, with 7 bases between them. Germline CDR1 reads SQVTM; CDR2 reads ANQGSEA. This CDR3 has 10 residues. The CDR3 protein is CSVADSEAFF. CDR3 DNA: TGCAGCGTTGCGGACAGTGAAGCTTTCTTT.

The chain is built from TRBV20-1 and TRBJ2-4, with 9 bases identical to TRBD1. Trimming cost V 5 bases and J 7 bases; bases outside gene matches: 27. Germline V lookup: CDR1 DFQATT, CDR2 SNEGSKA (reference sequence). The CDR3 covers 20 residues. As DNA, the CDR3 is TGCAGTGCTCTCTTCAGGAACACCGGACAGGGGAGTCCCCTAAAGAACATTCAGTACTTC. It codes for CSALFRNTGQGSPLKNIQYF.

Many counts were recorded for this clonotype. V and J are TRBV5-5 and TRBJ2-7, with 9 bases fitting TRBD1. The length of the CDR3 is 12 residues. Losses at the gene ends were 8 bases for V and 7 bases for J; bases not matched to a gene: 7. From germline, CDR1 is SGHKS and CDR2 YYEKEE (reference sequence). DNA for the CDR3: TGTGCCAGTTGGGGGACAGGGCGTGAGCAGTACTTC. Its protein is CASWGTGREQYF.

The chain couples TRBV20-1 to TRBJ2-5; the match to TRBD2 covers 13 bases. The V gene end was trimmed by 5 bases and the J gene end by 5 bases; junction bases not matched to a gene: 11. The CDR3 runs to 16 residues. CDR1 is DFQATT and CDR2 is SNEGSKA in the germline V gene (reference sequence). DNA of the CDR3: TGCAGTGCTCCGCGACTAGCGGGGGGCTTCCGGGAGACCCAGTACTTC. Translating gives CSAPRLAGGFRETQYF.

A note on this clonotype: The missing conserved phenylalanine or tryptophan at the end of this CDR3 makes a read error likely. The chain has TRBV27 and TRBJ2-2, with D tentatively TRBD1 (5 bases). Germline V gene lookup returns CDR1 MNHEY and CDR2 SMNVEV (reference sequence). This CDR3 has 12 amino acids. Deletions cut 6 bases from V and 5 bases from J, with 7 bases between. In DNA form, the CDR3 reads TGTGCCAGCAGACAGGTGACCGGGGAGCTGTTTTCT. It codes for CASRQVTGELFS.

This clonotype was detected many times. This chain joins TRBV25-1 and TRBJ2-7, with 7 bases identical to TRBD2. The CDR3 sequence is 17 residues long. CDR1 is MGHDK and CDR2 is SYGVNS in the germline V gene. The V segment lost 0 bases and the J segment 0 bases; nucleotides outside the gene matches: 8. The CDR3 DNA reads TGTGCCAGCAGTGAATACCGGGGGGAAGACAGCTCCTACGAGCAGTACTTC. Its protein is CASSEYRGEDSSYEQYF.

The rearrangement uses TRBV4-2 and TRBJ1-2; D is perhaps TRBD1 (5 bases). With 0 bases removed from V and 4 bases from J, the gap between germline ends came to 18 bases. The CDR3 is 17 amino acids. CDR1 LGHNA and CDR2 YNFKEQ come from the germline V gene. CDR3 sequence: CASSQDMRGAPVYGYTF. DNA for the CDR3: TGTGCCAGCAGCCAAGATATGCGCGGGGCGCCGGTCTATGGCTACACCTTC.

This chain links TRBV7-9 with TRBJ2-7; D call uncertain. This CDR3 spans 15 amino acids. Trimming shortened V by 5 bases and J by 4 bases, and 18 bases separated the two germline ends. Germline loops: CDR1 SEHNR, CDR2 FQNEAQ (reference sequence). The CDR3 DNA reads TGTGCCAGCAGCGGTAGTGGGCTGGCCGATTACGAGCAGTACGTC. Protein sequence: CASSGSGLADYEQYV.

In this sample, this clonotype turned up many times. This chain joins TRBV20-1 and TRBJ2-3; D perhaps matches TRBD2 (6 bases). V lost 5 bases, J lost 0 bases, and 30 bases lay in between. The CDR3 consists of 20 residues. Germline CDR1 DFQATT, CDR2 SNEGSKA (reference sequence). The CDR3 is CSAAPPPRGTQIASTDTQYF. In DNA, the CDR3 is TGCAGTGCTGCCCCCCCGCCCCGGGGGACGCAAATCGCTAGCACAGATACGCAGTATTTT.

This clonotype was recorded a few times. This rearrangement joins TRBV12-3 or TRBV12-4 to TRBJ1-6, with a tentative D call TRBD1 (5 bases). The CDR3 totals 14 residues. V was clipped by 2 bases and J by 7 bases, with 9 bases between them. CDR3 residues: CASSLQGVNSPLHF. For the CDR3, the DNA is TGTGCCAGCAGTTTACAGGGAGTCAATTCACCCCTCCACTTT.

This chain links TRBV20-1 with TRBJ2-5; D is undetermined. The CDR3 has 14 amino acids. Trimming left V 6 bases short and J 5 bases short, with 19 bases between. Germline-derived CDR1 and CDR2 are DFQATT and SNEGSKA (reference sequence). The CDR3 spells CSADRARDPETQYF. The CDR3 DNA reads TGCAGTGCCGATAGGGCCAGAGATCCTGAGACCCAGTACTTC.

V is TRBV20-1 and J is TRBJ2-2; D not certain. The ends were cut back, 3 bases at V and 2 bases at J, with 7 bases in the middle. Per the germline V gene, CDR1 is DFQATT and CDR2 is SNEGSKA (reference sequence). CDR3 length: 13 residues. CDR3 nucleotide sequence: TGCAGTGCTAGGGGCAGAAACACCGGGGAGCTGTTTTTT. Its translation: CSARGRNTGELFF.

This chain connects TRBV12-3 or TRBV12-4 to TRBJ2-2, with D possibly being TRBD1 or TRBD2 (5 bases each). The V end was cut by 8 bases, the J end by 7 bases, with 11 bases between. The CDR3 spans 12 residues. The CDR3 sequence is CASGSRGGELFF. As DNA, the CDR3 is TGTGCCAGCGGGTCGAGGGGCGGGGAGCTGTTTTTT.

This clonotype was picked up a small number of times. CDR3 in DNA: TGCAGTGCTATGACAGGGGCTTTCCACGAGCAGTACTTC. It encodes CSAMTGAFHEQYF. V and J are TRBV20-1 and TRBJ2-7, with 8 positions matching TRBD1. V shed 4 bases and J 5 bases; nucleotides not matched to a gene: 7. Germline lookup yields CDR1 DFQATT and CDR2 SNEGSKA (reference sequence). CDR3 size: 13 residues.

The V and J genes are TRBV28 and TRBJ2-1; D possibly corresponds to TRBD2 (7 bases). Germline assignment: CDR1 MDHEN and CDR2 SYDVKM. The V end was cut by 2 bases, the J end by 7 bases, with 21 bases between. The CDR3 totals 17 residues. CDR3 nucleotides: TGTGCCAGCAGTTTAGGAGGGAGGGGCCAGGGGAATAATGAGCAGTTCTTC. Translating it yields CASSLGGRGQGNNEQFF.

This chain connects TRBV7-2 to TRBJ2-7; D may be TRBD2 (6 bases). The germline V gene has CDR1 SGHTA and CDR2 FQGNSA. With 5 bases removed from V and 2 bases from J, the gap between germline ends came to 13 bases. CDR3 length equals 14 residues. The CDR3 here is CASSMGRTTYEQYF. CDR3 coding DNA: TGTGCCAGCAGCATGGGGCGGACTACCTACGAGCAGTACTTC.

This clonotype turned up a few times. The J gene is TRBJ2-7, the V gene TRBV20-1, with 7 bases that match TRBD1. The junction had 8 bases not matched to a gene; V was cut back by 0 bases and J by 3 bases. CDR3 length: 15 amino acids. The germline gives CDR1 DFQATT, CDR2 SNEGSKA (reference sequence). The CDR3 region is CSARDGTGAIYEQYV. The CDR3, as DNA: TGCAGTGCTAGAGATGGCACAGGGGCTATCTACGAGCAGTACGTC.

At least ten counts were recorded for this clonotype. V gene TRBV14 combines with J gene TRBJ2-2; possibly TRBD2 for D (6 bases). Per the germline V gene, CDR1 is SGHDN and CDR2 is FVKESK. The ends were cut back, 4 bases at V and 3 bases at J, with 12 bases in the middle. The CDR3 contains 15 residues. The DNA of the CDR3 is TGTGCCAGCAGCCCCTTAGGCGGGGACACCGGGGAGCTGTTTTTT. Its protein product is CASSPLGGDTGELFF.

This sequence joins TRBV20-1 and TRBJ2-1; 8 bases are a match to TRBD2. This CDR3 has 16 amino acids. Germline-derived CDR1 and CDR2 are DFQATT and SNEGSKA (reference sequence). Trimming cost V 0 bases and J 7 bases; bases outside gene matches: 11. The CDR3 here is CSARDLPGGHRNEQFF. DNA for the CDR3: TGCAGTGCTAGAGATCTCCCGGGGGGGCATAGGAATGAGCAGTTCTTC.

This clonotype was counted a few times. The CDR3 protein is CASTLRLAGLLAKNIQYF. The DNA of the CDR3 is TGTGCCAGCACTTTAAGACTAGCGGGTCTCCTAGCCAAAAACATTCAGTACTTC. This chain joins TRBV25-1 and TRBJ2-4; 10 positions agree with TRBD2. V was pared by 7 bases and J by 0 bases, with 12 bases of the junction left unmatched. Per germline, CDR1 MGHDK and CDR2 SYGVNS. This CDR3 contains 18 residues.

The CDR3: CASSQDPASGETQYF. CDR3 in DNA: TGCGCCAGCAGCCAAGATCCAGCCTCCGGAGAGACCCAGTACTTC. The rearrangement links TRBV4-3 to TRBJ2-5, with D unclear. The CDR3 is made up of 15 amino acids. Germline V gene data show CDR1 as LGHNA and CDR2 as YSLEER. Trimming shortened V by 0 bases and J by 4 bases, and 12 bases separated the two germline ends.

This clonotype was recorded a few times. This chain connects TRBV27 to TRBJ2-1, with D unclear. Per the germline V gene, CDR1 is MNHEY and CDR2 is SMNVEV (reference sequence). This CDR3 has 11 residues. Trimming took off 8 bases at V and 7 bases at J, with 9 bases between the two ends. Here the CDR3 reads CASAIKNEQFF. DNA of the CDR3: TGTGCCAGCGCAATTAAGAATGAGCAGTTCTTC.